This TCR beta chain comes out of a study of blood T cell repertoires in COVID-19. Study as a whole: Samples taken during acute and convalescent COVID-19 were collected in the United States, Italy and Spain. Sample material is recorded as cDNA or gDNA derived from T cells, B-cell-depleted T cells, or PBMCs.

As processed by the authors: Reference gene primer amplification in the assay estimated nucleated cell counts. Repertoires were generated with immunoSEQ multiplex PCR, while TCRdb's copy carries only in-frame clones and drops some. The V and J calls and clone size are taken from that table; D and trimming were inferred from the DNA. The sample contains about 110,000 clones, about 82% of which appear only once. Sequencing was performed on peripheral blood. The sequence was collected from a man of 80 years or more with COVID-19, enrolled during active disease.

The CDR3 spells CASSYSGQGDYEQYF. The DNA of the CDR3 is TGTGCCAGCAGTTACTCGGGACAGGGAGACTACGAGCAGTACTTC. The chain employs TRBV6-5 and TRBJ2-7, with 9 bases identical to TRBD1. After removal of 0 bases from V and 3 bases from J, the junction contained 3 bases not matched to a gene. CDR3 size: 15 residues. Germline V gene data show CDR1 as MNHEY and CDR2 as SVGAGI.